This T cell receptor (beta chain) was documented in a study of beta chain features in type 1 diabetes. Germline V gives CDR1 MDHEN, CDR2 SYDVKM. After removal of 1 base from V and 2 bases from J, the junction contained 6 bases not matched to a gene. CDR3 length: 16 residues. This clone showed up just a few times. Its target is unknown. General study points: Researchers reported that naive, central memory and Treg TCRB repertoires appeared more similar in patients than in healthy donors. Type 1 diabetes patients had fewer VDJ junction insertions and more deletions. Type 1 diabetes patients had TCRB CDR3s that were shorter (moderately but significantly so) in all four CD4+ subsets.

Investigators reverse transcribed all isolated RNA, so they sequenced expressed TCRB transcripts. Method: immunoSEQ multiplex PCR; TCRdb's copy keeps in-frame clones and lacks some. The top ten clones hold around 0.02% of a sample with hundreds of thousands of clones, 10% to 15% of them seen once. Input material: naive CD4+ T cells from blood. This clonotype was obtained from a man younger than 30 in good health. This chain joins TRBV28 and TRBJ2-7, with TRBD2 matching 9 bases. The CDR3 is CASSLSASGTPYEQYF. CDR3 coding DNA: TGTGCCAGCAGTTTATCCGCTAGCGGGACTCCCTACGAGCAGTACTTC.